The sample holds one count of the clone carrying this T cell receptor (beta chain). The antigen remains unidentified. These data come from a study of cytomegalovirus exposure and HLA in healthy donors. Whole-study context: Caucasian-associated ancestry cluster membership applied to approximately 81% of 398 genotyped donors.

Participants comprised healthy donors of bone marrow. Vbeta (60) and Jbeta (13) primers were used in the PCR. Assay used: immunoSEQ multiplex PCR; TCRdb lists only in-frame clones, some missing. Of tens of thousands of clones in the sample, 87% were seen once. This CDR3 is built from 17 residues. In germline, CDR1 is MGHRA, CDR2 YSYEKL. The junction had 11 bases not matched to a gene; V was cut back by 0 bases and J by 7 bases. Study-wide findings and caveats: Association of some 18,000 TCR beta sequences with HLA alleles was found at 0.05 false discovery rate in a later analysis.

V usage is TRBV4-1 and J usage is TRBJ2-7; 11 nucleotides line up with TRBD2. This TCR was recovered from a woman aged 40 to 55 in good health and CMV-seropositive. Input material: PBMCs. CDR3 in DNA: TGCGCCAGCAGCCAAGATTCTCTAGCGGGGGGCCAGGGGGAGCAGTACTTC. Translated: CASSQDSLAGGQGEQYF.